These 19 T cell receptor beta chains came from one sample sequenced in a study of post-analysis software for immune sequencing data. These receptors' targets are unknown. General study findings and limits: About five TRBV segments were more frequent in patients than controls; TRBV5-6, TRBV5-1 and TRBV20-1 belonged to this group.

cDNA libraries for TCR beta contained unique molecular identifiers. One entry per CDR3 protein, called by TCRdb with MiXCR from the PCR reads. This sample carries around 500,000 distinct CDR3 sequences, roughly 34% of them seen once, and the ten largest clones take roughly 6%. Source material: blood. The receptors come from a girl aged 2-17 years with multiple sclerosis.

The CDR3 region is CASTLWGRVGHEQFF. Written as DNA, the CDR3 is TGTGCCAGCACACTATGGGGCAGGGTTGGCCATGAGCAGTTCTTC. The genes are TRBV27 and TRBJ2-1; tentative D call: TRBD1 (5 bases). The V end lost 7 bases, the J end lost 8 bases, and 21 bases lay between the germline ends. The CDR3 length is 15 residues. In germline, CDR1 is MNHEY, CDR2 SMNVEV (reference sequence).

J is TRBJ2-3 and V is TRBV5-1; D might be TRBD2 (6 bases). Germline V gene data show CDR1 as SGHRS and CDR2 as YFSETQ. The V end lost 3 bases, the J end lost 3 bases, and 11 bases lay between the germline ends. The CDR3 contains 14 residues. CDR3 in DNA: TGCGCCAGCAGCTGGAGGGCGATGACAGATACGCAGTATTTT. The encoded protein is CASSWRAMTDTQYF.

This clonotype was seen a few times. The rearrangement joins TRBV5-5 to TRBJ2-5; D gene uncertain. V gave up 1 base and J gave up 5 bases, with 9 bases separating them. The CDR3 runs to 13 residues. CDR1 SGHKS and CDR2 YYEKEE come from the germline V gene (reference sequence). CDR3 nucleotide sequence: TGTGCCAGCAGCTTGACACCGAGGGAGACCCAGTACTTC. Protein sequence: CASSLTPRETQYF.

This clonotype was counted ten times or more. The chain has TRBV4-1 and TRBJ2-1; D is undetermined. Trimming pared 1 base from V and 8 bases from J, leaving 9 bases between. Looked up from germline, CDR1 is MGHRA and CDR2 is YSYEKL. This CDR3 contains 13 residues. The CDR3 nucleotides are TGCGCCAGCAGCCAAGGTGACGGAGATGAGCAGTTCTTC. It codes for CASSQGDGDEQFF.

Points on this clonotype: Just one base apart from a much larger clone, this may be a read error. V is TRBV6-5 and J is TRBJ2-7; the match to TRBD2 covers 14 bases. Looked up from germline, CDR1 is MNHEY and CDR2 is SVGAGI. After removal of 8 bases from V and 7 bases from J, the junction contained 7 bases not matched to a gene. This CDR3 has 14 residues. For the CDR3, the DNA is TGTGCCAGCCGACTAGCGGGGGGGCCAAATGAGCAGTACTTC. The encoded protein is CASRLAGGPNEQYF.

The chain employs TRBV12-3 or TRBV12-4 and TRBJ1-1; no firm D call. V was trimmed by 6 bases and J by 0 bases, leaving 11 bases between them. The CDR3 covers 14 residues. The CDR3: CASSPRLMNTEAFF. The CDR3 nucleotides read TGTGCCAGCAGCCCAAGGCTCATGAACACTGAAGCTTTCTTT.

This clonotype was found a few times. CDR3 in amino acids: CAITREVGTEAFF. CDR3 DNA sequence: TGTGCCATCACGAGGGAAGTGGGCACTGAAGCTTTCTTT. V is TRBV10-3 and J is TRBJ1-1; D is unresolved. CDR3 length equals 13 residues. Germline CDR1 reads ENHRY; CDR2 reads SYGVKD. Trimming pared 7 bases from V and 4 bases from J, leaving 13 bases between.

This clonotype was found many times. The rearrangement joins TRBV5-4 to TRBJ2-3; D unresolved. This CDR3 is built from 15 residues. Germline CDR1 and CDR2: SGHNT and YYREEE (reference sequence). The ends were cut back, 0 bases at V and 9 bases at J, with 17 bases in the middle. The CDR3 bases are TGTGCCAGCAGCTTGGACTATCCGATTAGTGGAACGCAGTATTTT. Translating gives CASSLDYPISGTQYF.

CDR3 nucleotides: TGTGCCAGCAGCCAAGATTTGCCAGCGGTCTCCTACAATGAGCAGTTCTTC. Translation gives CASSQDLPAVSYNEQFF. This chain joins TRBV4-2 and TRBJ2-1; D might be TRBD2 (5 bases). The germline V and J ends were trimmed by 0 bases and 0 bases, with 12 bases remaining between them. Germline assignment: CDR1 LGHNA and CDR2 YNFKEQ. This CDR3 has 17 amino acids.

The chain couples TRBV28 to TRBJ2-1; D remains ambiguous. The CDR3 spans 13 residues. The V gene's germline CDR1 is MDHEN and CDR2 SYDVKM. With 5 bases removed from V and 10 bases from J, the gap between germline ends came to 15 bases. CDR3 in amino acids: CASSTRLRTEQFF. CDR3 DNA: TGTGCCAGCAGTACACGCCTTCGCACCGAGCAGTTCTTC.

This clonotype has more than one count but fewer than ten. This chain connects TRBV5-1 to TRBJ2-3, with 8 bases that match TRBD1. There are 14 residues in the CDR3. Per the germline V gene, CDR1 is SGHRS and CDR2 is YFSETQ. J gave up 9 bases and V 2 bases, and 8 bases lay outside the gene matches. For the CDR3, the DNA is TGCGCCAGCAGCTTCGGGACAGGAGCCACCACGCAGTATTTT. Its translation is CASSFGTGATTQYF.

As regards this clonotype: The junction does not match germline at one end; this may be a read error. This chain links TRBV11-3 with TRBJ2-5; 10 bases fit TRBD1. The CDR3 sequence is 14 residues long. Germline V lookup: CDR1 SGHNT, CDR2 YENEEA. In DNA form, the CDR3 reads TGTGCCAGCAGCTCAGGGACAGGGGCAGAGACCCGGTACTTC. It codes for CASSSGTGAETRYF. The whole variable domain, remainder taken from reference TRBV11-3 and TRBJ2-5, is EAGVVQSPRYKIIEKKQPVAFWCNPISGHNTLYWYLQNLGQGPELLIRYENEEAVDDSQLPKDRFSAERLKGVDSTLKIQPAELGDSAVYLCASSSGTGAETRYFGPGTRLLVL.

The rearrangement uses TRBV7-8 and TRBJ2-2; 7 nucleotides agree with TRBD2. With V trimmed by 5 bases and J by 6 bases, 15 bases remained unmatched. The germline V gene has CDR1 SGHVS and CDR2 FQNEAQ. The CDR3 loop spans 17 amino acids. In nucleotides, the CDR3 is TGTGCCAGCAGCATTCTAACGGGGGGATACTTGGCCGGGGAGCTGTTTTTT. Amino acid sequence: CASSILTGGYLAGELFF.

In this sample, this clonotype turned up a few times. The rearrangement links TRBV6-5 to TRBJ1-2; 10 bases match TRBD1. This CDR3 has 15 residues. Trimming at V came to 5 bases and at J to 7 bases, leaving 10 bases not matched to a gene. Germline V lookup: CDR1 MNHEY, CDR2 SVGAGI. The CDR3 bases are TGTGCCAGCAGTCTACCGGGACAGGGGATGTCTGGCTACACCTTC. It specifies CASSLPGQGMSGYTF.

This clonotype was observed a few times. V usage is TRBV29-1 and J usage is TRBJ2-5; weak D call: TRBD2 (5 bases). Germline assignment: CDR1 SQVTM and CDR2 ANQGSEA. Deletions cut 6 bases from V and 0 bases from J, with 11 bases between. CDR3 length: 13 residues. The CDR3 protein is CSVTDGNQETQYF. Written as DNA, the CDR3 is TGCAGCGTAACGGACGGGAACCAAGAGACCCAGTACTTC.

The CDR3 loop reads CASSLTRQGYEQYF. CDR3 coding DNA: TGCGCCAGCAGCTTGACGAGACAGGGTTACGAGCAGTACTTC. The J gene is TRBJ2-7, the V gene TRBV5-1; 7 positions agree with TRBD1. Per the germline V gene, CDR1 is SGHRS and CDR2 is YFSETQ. The CDR3 has 14 residues. Losses at the gene ends were 1 base for V and 4 bases for J; bases not matched to a gene: 5.

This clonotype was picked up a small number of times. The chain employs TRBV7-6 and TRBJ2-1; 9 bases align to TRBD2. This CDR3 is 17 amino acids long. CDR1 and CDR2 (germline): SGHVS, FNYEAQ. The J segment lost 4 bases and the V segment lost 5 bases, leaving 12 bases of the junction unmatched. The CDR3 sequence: CASSQSRGLAKYNEQFF. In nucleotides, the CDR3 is TGTGCCAGCAGCCAATCACGGGGACTAGCTAAATACAATGAGCAGTTCTTC.

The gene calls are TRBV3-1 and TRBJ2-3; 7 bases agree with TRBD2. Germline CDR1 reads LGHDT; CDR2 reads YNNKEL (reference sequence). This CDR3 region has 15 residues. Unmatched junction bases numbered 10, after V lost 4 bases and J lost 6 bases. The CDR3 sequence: CASSLASGARDTQYF. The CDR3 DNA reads TGTGCCAGCAGCCTCGCTAGCGGTGCTAGGGATACGCAGTATTTT.

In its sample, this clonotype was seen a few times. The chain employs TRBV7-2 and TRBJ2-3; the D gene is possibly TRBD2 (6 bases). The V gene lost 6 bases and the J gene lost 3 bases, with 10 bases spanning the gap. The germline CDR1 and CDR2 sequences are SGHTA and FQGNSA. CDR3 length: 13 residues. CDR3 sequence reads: CASSKAGTDTQYF. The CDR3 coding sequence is TGTGCCAGCAGTAAGGCGGGGACAGATACGCAGTATTTT.